Listed here are 3 T cell receptor beta chains from one sample, sequenced in a study of cytotoxic CD8 clonotypes in ibrutinib-treated CLL (dated by TCRdb to the early 2020s). The library was obtained by the immunoSEQ multiplex PCR assay. TCRdb took over this immuneACCESS table, retaining in-frame rearrangements with V and J assigned. Such tables are incomplete; in checked studies, under half of the missing clones stem from an unresolved V gene, and the remainder is unexplained. The sample table records some 130,000 clones; approximately 85% of these occur just once. About 1.9% of the sample rests with the top ten. The meaning of the sample's time point label: around 25 months on ibrutinib. Sequences were derived from PBMCs, sampled after 24 months of ibrutinib treatment. The source of these receptors is a human donor with chronic lymphocytic leukemia.

The chain joins TRBV5-1 to TRBJ2-3; 7 bases fit TRBD2. The CDR3 sequence is 15 residues long. The J segment lost 3 bases and the V segment lost 4 bases, leaving 8 bases of the junction unmatched. CDR1 is SGHRS and CDR2 is YFSETQ in the germline V gene. CDR3 bases: TGCGCCAGCAGCCCCGATGGAGCGGGGACAGATACGCAGTATTTT. Its protein is CASSPDGAGTDTQYF.

The chain carries TRBV28 and TRBJ1-4; D is possibly TRBD1 (6 bases). Trimming shortened V by 6 bases and J by 8 bases, and 19 bases separated the two germline ends. CDR1 is MDHEN, CDR2 SYDVKM, per germline. This CDR3 region has 15 residues. The CDR3 reads CASRPSGGLREKLFF. Written as DNA, the CDR3 is TGTGCCAGCAGACCCTCGGGGGGGCTGAGGGAAAAACTGTTTTTT. The whole variable domain, remainder taken from reference TRBV28 and TRBJ1-4, is DVKVTQSSRYLVKRTGEKVFLECVQDMDHENMFWYRQDPGLGLRLIYFSYDVKMKEKGDIPEGYSVSREKKERFSLILESASTNQTSMYLCASRPSGGLREKLFFGSGTQLSVL.

V is TRBV18 and J is TRBJ1-2; D remains ambiguous. Germline V CDR1 and CDR2: KGHSH, LQKENI. Trimming cost V 3 bases and J 0 bases, with 11 bases left between them. This CDR3 contains 15 residues. CDR3 sequence reads: CASSPDPLANYGYTF. Here the CDR3 DNA reads TGTGCCAGCTCACCTGACCCCCTAGCTAACTATGGCTACACCTTC.